These 8 T cell receptor beta chains were sequenced from one sample in a study of T cells in localized non-small cell lung cancer. Measured with immunoSEQ multiplex PCR; TCRdb has only the in-frame clones, and not every one. Of around 94,000 clones listed, approximately 88% are singletons. The sequencing here drew on peripheral blood, taken before any cancer treatment. All receptors derive from a man aged 40 to 70 with stage I squamous cell lung carcinoma.

This sequence joins TRBV19 and TRBJ2-1; D is possibly TRBD1 (5 bases). The CDR3 loop spans 12 amino acids. CDR1 is LNHDA and CDR2 is SQIVND in the germline V gene (reference sequence). Deletions cut 8 bases from V and 9 bases from J, with 14 bases between. The CDR3 loop is CASSSGFGEQFF. The CDR3 bases are TGTGCCAGTTCCTCAGGGTTTGGTGAGCAGTTCTTC.

The CDR3: CASKKESWTSGANVLTF. The CDR3 DNA is TGTGCCAGCAAAAAAGAGAGCTGGACCTCTGGGGCCAACGTCCTGACTTTC. This chain connects TRBV27 to TRBJ2-6; unclear D gene. CDR3 size: 17 residues. CDR1 is MNHEY, CDR2 SMNVEV, per germline (reference sequence). V was trimmed by 7 bases and J by 0 bases, leaving 16 bases between them.

The genes are TRBV7-2 and TRBJ1-3; 8 bases are shared with TRBD1. Trimming took 0 bases from V and 0 from J; bases not matched to a gene: 7. The CDR3 extends over 18 amino acids. Germline V lookup: CDR1 SGHTA, CDR2 FQGNSA. The CDR3 DNA reads as TGTGCCAGCAGCTTAGCTGGGGACAGGCCCCTCTCTGGAAACACCATATATTTT. It translates to CASSLAGDRPLSGNTIYF.

The genes are TRBV18 and TRBJ2-5; no reliable D call. V was trimmed by 4 bases and J by 0 bases, leaving 0 bases between them. From germline, CDR1 is KGHSH and CDR2 LQKENI. CDR3 length: 11 amino acids. The CDR3 coding sequence is TGTGCCAGCTCACACCAAGAGACCCAGTACTTC. Amino acids: CASSHQETQYF.

The chain combines TRBV10-3 with TRBJ2-7; 10 nucleotides line up with TRBD1. V lost 10 bases and J lost 9; bases outside the gene matches: 12. The CDR3 totals 13 residues. Germline CDR1 ENHRY, CDR2 SYGVKD. CDR3 DNA: TGTGCCACAGGGGGTCTCCGGGACAGGGGGCAGTACTTC. Amino acids: CATGGLRDRGQYF.

This clone was counted a single time. The chain carries TRBV6-1 and TRBJ2-7; 9 nucleotides agree with TRBD1. Per germline, CDR1 MNHNS and CDR2 SASEGT. CDR3 length: 15 amino acids. Trimming at V came to 2 bases and at J to 7 bases, leaving 9 bases not matched to a gene. CDR3 sequence (DNA): TGTGCCAGCAGTGAAACCGGGACAGGGTCCATAGAGCAGTACTTC. It codes for CASSETGTGSIEQYF.

This clone appeared once. This chain links TRBV5-1 with TRBJ1-5, with no clear D. Germline CDR1 and CDR2: SGHRS and YFSETQ. V gave up 0 bases and J gave up 0 bases, with 7 bases separating them. This CDR3 comprises 15 residues. In nucleotides, the CDR3 is TGCGCCAGCAGCTTGGGGTCCAGTAGCAATCAGCCCCAGCATTTT. It is translated as CASSLGSSSNQPQHF.

The chain recombines TRBV6-5 with TRBJ2-7; a weak D match, TRBD2 (5 bases). Trimming pared 5 bases from V and 6 bases from J, leaving 20 bases between. CDR1 MNHEY and CDR2 SVGAGI come from the germline V gene. CDR3 length: 15 amino acids. The CDR3 sequence: CASSRSGKREAEQYF. CDR3 sequence (DNA): TGTGCCAGCAGTAGATCCGGGAAAAGGGAAGCCGAGCAGTACTTC.